This T cell receptor (beta chain) was captured in a study of blood T cell repertoires in COVID-19. Across the whole study: Sites across the United States, Italy and Spain contributed samples from acute and convalescent COVID-19.

The assay was immunoSEQ multiplex PCR, and TCRdb's table has in-frame clones only and misses some. The table includes 56,000 or so clones, approximately 80% detected once. The CDR3 length is 14 residues. The germline CDR1 and CDR2 sequences are SNHLY and FYNNEI. The V and J ends lost 3 bases and 14 bases respectively, with 19 bases between them. The sequencing input was peripheral blood. The receptor was derived from a woman between 65 and 79 years old with acute or convalescent COVID-19. The chain carries TRBV2 and TRBJ1-4; D possibly corresponds to TRBD1 (5 bases). CDR3 bases: TGTGCCAGCAGTGATTTGGTCGGGGGTCGGCTCCTGTTTTTT. It yields the protein CASSDLVGGRLLFF.